This T cell receptor beta chain stems from a study of blood T cell repertoires in COVID-19 (dated by TCRdb to 2019 to 2021). Looking at the study overall: Collaborator samples came from the United States, Italy and Spain and covered acute and convalescent phases of COVID-19. The samples were drawn from two sources: the first 160 participants of the ongoing ImmuneRACE study, and 1,200 or so subjects contributed by 6 global collaborators. Subjects who had been exposed to COVID-19, were actively infected with it, or had recovered from it provided the deeply sampled blood TCRbeta repertoires that made up the dataset. The sample metadata nearly always contained a de-identified subject ID, COVID-19 status, age in years and sex. The prospective study material was composed of cDNA or gDNA derived from T cells, B-cell-depleted T cells, or PBMCs. Where available, HLA class I and class II types were obtained from metadata supplied by the sample provider rather than from assay-based typing. The repertoires were made available in a free public database intended to serve as a resource for research on the immune response to SARS-CoV-2.

Overall study outcomes, separate from this receptor: How much clinical and demographic metadata was included differed by source and by participant, and the metadata was provided uncurated.

Each collaborating institution followed its own protocols to collect whole blood in K2EDTA tubes. For TCRbeta analysis, collaborators shipped samples in one of three forms: frozen whole blood, isolated PBMCs, or DNA extracted from either of those sample types. Taken from cysteine to phenylalanine, the CDR3 has 12 residues. The read is trimmed to its CDR3 DNA, 36 bases read in frame from base 1. CDR1 MNHEY and CDR2 SMNVEV are derived from the germline V gene (reference sequence). The germline V and J ends show losses of 10 bases and 9 bases respectively, and no gene match explains 12 bases of the junction. As regards this clone: It has no known antigen specificity. No quality values exist for individual bases; no much larger clone is one base distant.

TCRbeta CDR3 regions were amplified from genomic DNA by means of the immunoSEQ Assay, a bias-controlled multiplex PCR. In the source study's methods: Within the assay, amplification of reference gene primers was used to estimate how many nucleated cells each sample contained. To quantify the absolute abundance of each unique TCRbeta CDR3 rearrangement, sequence reads were collapsed and filtered. For each sample, productive Simpson clonality was calculated as the square root of Simpson's diversity index over productive rearrangements. The table was pulled from immuneACCESS by TCRdb, which kept in-frame rearrangements only. Such tables lose some clones; where checked, under half of the loss comes from unresolved V genes, and the rest has no known cause. V, J and clone size are taken as reported in that table, and D and trimming were inferred from the DNA itself. The sample contains 300,000 to 400,000 clones, around 88% of them found a single time. Of the sample, almost 3% falls within the top ten clones.

This TCR was recovered from a young man with active or convalescent COVID-19. The specimen sequenced was peripheral blood. The chain couples TRBV27 to TRBJ2-7, and 7 bases in between align with TRBD2. The CDR3 reads as follows: CATRASGVGQYF. In nucleotides, the sequence is TGTGCCACCAGGGCAAGCGGGGTAGGGCAGTACTTC.